This T cell receptor (beta chain) is drawn from a study of CD8 T cells in Susac syndrome. V was trimmed by 3 bases and J by 0 bases, leaving 17 bases between them. Looked up from germline, CDR1 is MNHEY and CDR2 is SMNVEV (reference sequence). This CDR3 region has 17 residues. RNA amounts of about 0.5 to 1 ug underwent reverse transcription with random hexamers. TCRdb reanalysed the immunoSEQ multiplex PCR reads using MiXCR and keeps one entry per CDR3 protein. This table has about 280,000 distinct CDR3 sequences, 70% to 90% appearing once. The TCR comes from a human donor with multiple sclerosis. The sequenced material came from CD8+ T cells from PBMCs. The chain combines TRBV27 with TRBJ1-2, with D possibly matching TRBD1 (5 bases). Here the CDR3 DNA reads TGTGCCAGCAGTTTTTCTGTTTCGGGACGAGCTAACTATGGCTACACCTTC. Protein sequence: CASSFSVSGRANYGYTF.